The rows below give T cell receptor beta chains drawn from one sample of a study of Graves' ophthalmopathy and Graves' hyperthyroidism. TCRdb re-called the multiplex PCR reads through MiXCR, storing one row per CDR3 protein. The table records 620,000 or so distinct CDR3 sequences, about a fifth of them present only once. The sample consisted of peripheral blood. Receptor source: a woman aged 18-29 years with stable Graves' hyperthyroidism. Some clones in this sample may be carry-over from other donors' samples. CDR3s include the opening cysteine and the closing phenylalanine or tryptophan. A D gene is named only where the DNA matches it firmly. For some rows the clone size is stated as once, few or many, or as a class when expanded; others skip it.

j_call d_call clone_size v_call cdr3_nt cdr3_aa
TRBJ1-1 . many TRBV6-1 TGTGCCAGCAGGGCAACGATGAACACTGAAGCTTTCTTT CASRATMNTEAFF
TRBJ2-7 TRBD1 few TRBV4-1 TGCGCCAGCAGCCAAGAGAAGAGAGGGGGCGGCTACGAGCAGTACTTC CASSQEKRGGGYEQYF
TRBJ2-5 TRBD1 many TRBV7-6 TGTGCCAGCAGCTTATCGGGACAGAAAGAGACCCAGTACTTC CASSLSGQKETQYF
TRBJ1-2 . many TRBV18 TGTGCCAGCTCACCTTTGACGGGGGATGGCTACACCTTC CASSPLTGDGYTF
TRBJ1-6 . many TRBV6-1 TGTGCCAGCAGACCCGACGGGGACCCCAATTCACCCCTCCACTTT CASRPDGDPNSPLHF
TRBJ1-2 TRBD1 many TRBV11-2 TGTGCCAGCAGCTTCGGACAGGGGAACTATGGCTACACCTTC CASSFGQGNYGYTF
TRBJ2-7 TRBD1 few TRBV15 TGTGCCACCAGCGGGGGTGGGGACAGGGATTCCTACGAGCAGTACTTC CATSGGGDRDSYEQYF
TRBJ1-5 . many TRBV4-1 TGCGCCAGCAGCCAAGGAGGGCAGGGGAACAATCAGCCCCAGCATTTT CASSQGGQGNNQPQHF
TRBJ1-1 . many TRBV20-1 TGCAGTGCTAGGACAGCACATGAGTCCTTCACTGAAGCTTTCTTT CSARTAHESFTEAFF
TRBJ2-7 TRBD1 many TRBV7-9 TGTGCCAGCAGCCAACAGGGGACCGAGCAGTACTTC CASSQQGTEQYF
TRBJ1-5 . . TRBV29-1 TGCAGCGTTGGTCAGAACAATCAGCCCCAGCATTTT CSVGQNNQPQHF
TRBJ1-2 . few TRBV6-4 TGTGCCAGCAGTGACTGGGCAGCTATACGTAACTATGGTTACACCTTC CASSDWAAIRNYGYTF
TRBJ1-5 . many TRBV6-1 TGTGCCAGTTCGGGGTCTGTCAATCAGCCCCAGCATTTT CASSGSVNQPQHF
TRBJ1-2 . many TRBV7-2 TGTGCCAGCAGCTACGGGACAACTAACTATGGCTGCACCTTC CASSYGTTNYGCTF
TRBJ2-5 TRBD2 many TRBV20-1 TGCAGTGCCGGTCGGGGCACTAGCGGGGCGGAGACCCAGTACTTC CSAGRGTSGAETQYF
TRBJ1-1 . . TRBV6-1 TGTGCCAGCACTCCCGGACAAGGAGGGGGTGAAGCTTGCTTT CASTPGQGGGEACF
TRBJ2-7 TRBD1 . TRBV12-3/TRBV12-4 TGTGCCAGCAGTCCGACAGGGGGCGCTGCCCTCGAGCAGTACTTC CASSPTGGAALEQYF
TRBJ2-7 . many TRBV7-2 TGTGCCAGCAGCTTAGCGATCTCGTCGGACGAGCAGTACTTC CASSLAISSDEQYF
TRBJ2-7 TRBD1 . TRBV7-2 TGTGCCAGCAGCCCAAGCAGGACAGGGGGCGAGCAGTACTTC CASSPSRTGGEQYF
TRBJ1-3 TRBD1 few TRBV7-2 TGTGCCAGCAGCTTTCAGGGGGGAGACACCATATATTTT CASSFQGGDTIYF
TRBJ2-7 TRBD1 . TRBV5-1 TGCGCCAGCAGCTTCGGACAGGGGAGGTCCTACGAGCAGTACTTC CASSFGQGRSYEQYF
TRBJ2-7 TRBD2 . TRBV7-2 TGTGCCAGCAGCTTGTCTAGCGGATACAACTACGAGCAGTACTTC CASSLSSGYNYEQYF
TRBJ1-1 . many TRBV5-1 TGCGCCAGCAGCTTGACAGGGTCTTACACTGAAGCTTTCTTC CASSLTGSYTEAFF
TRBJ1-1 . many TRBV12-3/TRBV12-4 TGTGCCAGCAGTTTCGGGGGGGCCAGAGCTTTCTTT CASSFGGARAFF
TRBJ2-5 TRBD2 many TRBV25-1 TGTGCCAGCAGTGAAACCGGGACTAGAGTGCGAGAGACCCAGTACTTC CASSETGTRVRETQYF
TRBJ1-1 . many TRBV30 TGTGCCTGGAGCAATGGAGGATTCGCTGAAGCTTTCTTT CAWSNGGFAEAFF
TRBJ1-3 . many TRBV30 TGTGCCTGGAGTGTAGGCACCCCCTCTGGAAACACCATATATTTT CAWSVGTPSGNTIYF
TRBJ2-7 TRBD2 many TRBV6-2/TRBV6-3 TGTGCCAGCAGTTACTCAACTAGCGGGGGGGCTTCCTCCTACGAGCAGTACTTC CASSYSTSGGASSYEQYF
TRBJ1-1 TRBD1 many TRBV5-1 TGCGCCAGCAGCTGGGACAGGGCGGGCACTGAAGCTTTCTTT CASSWDRAGTEAFF
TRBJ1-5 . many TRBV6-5 TGTGCCAGCAGTTACTCTGGGCGACACCAGCCCCAGCATTTT CASSYSGRHQPQHF
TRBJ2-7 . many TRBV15 TGTGCCACCAGCGTCAGTAACGAGCAGTACTTC CATSVSNEQYF
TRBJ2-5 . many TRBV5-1 TGCGCCAGCAGCTTGGGGACAGCCAAGGAGACCCAGTACTTC CASSLGTAKETQYF
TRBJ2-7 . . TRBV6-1 TGTGCCACCCCGCGGGGCTACGAGCAGTACTTC CATPRGYEQYF
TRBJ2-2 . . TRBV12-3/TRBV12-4 TGTGCCAGCAGTCCCCCTGTCGGGATAGCCGGGGAGCTGTTTTTT CASSPPVGIAGELFF
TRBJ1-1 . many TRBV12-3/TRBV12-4 TGTGCCAGCAGCCCCCGGCGAACTGAAGCTTTCTTT CASSPRRTEAFF
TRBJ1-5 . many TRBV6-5 TGTGCCAGCAGTTACTCGGGGAGGAGCAATCAGCCCCAGCATTTT CASSYSGRSNQPQHF
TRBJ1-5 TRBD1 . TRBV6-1 TGTGCCAGCAGTCCCGCGGACAGGGACGATCAGCCCCAGCATTTT CASSPADRDDQPQHF
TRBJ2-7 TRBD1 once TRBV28 TGTGCCAGCAGTAAAAGGACAGGGATAGACGAGCAGTACTTC CASSKRTGIDEQYF
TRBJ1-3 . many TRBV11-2 TGTGCCAGCCCAATTCCCGACAGGCGCTCTGGAAACACCATATATTTT CASPIPDRRSGNTIYF
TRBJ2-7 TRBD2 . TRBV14 TGTGCCAGCAGCCTCTCTACTAGCGACGAGCAGTACTTC CASSLSTSDEQYF
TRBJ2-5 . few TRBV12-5 TGTGCTAGTGGTTTCGGGCTAGGGGAGACCCAGTACTTC CASGFGLGETQYF
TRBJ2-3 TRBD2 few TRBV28 TGTGCCAGCAGTTTATATGGGACTAGTCTAAGAACAGATACGCAGTATTTT CASSLYGTSLRTDTQYF
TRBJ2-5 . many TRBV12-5 TGTGCTAGTGGCACCGGGGTATTAGAGACCCAGTACTTC CASGTGVLETQYF
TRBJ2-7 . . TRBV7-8 TGTGCCAGCAGGAAATCCGAAAGCTCCTACGAGCAGTACTTC CASRKSESSYEQYF
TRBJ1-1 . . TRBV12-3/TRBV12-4 TGTGCCAGCAGTTTCTCAGGGGCTAGGACTGAAGCTTTCTTT CASSFSGARTEAFF
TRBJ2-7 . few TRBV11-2 TGTGCCAGCAGCTTAGCTCGGGACATATTTTACGAGCAGTACTTC CASSLARDIFYEQYF
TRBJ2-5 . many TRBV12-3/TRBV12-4 TGTGCCAGCCGGGGAGAGACCCAGTACTTC CASRGETQYF
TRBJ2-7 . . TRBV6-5 TGTGCCAGCAGTTTATCGACTAGTTCTCTAATCGAGCAGTACTTC CASSLSTSSLIEQYF
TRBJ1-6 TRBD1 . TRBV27 TGTGCCAGCATGCCCGGACAGGGTAATTCACCCCTCCACTTT CASMPGQGNSPLHF
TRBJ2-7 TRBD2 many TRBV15 TGTGCCACCAGAGATCTAGCGGGAGAGAGCTACGAGCAGTACTTC CATRDLAGESYEQYF
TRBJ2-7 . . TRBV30 TGTGCCTGGGCAGGTCGTTACGAGCAGTACTTC CAWAGRYEQYF
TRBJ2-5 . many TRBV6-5 TGTGCCAGCAGACCGGGACACCAAGAGACCCAGTACTTC CASRPGHQETQYF
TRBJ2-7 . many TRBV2 TGTGCCAGCAGTGACTTAGGAACTTGGGAAGAGTCCTACGAGCAGTACTTC CASSDLGTWEESYEQYF
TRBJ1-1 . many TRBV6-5 TGTGCCAGCAGTTACAATCAGATGAACACTGAAGCTTTCTTT CASSYNQMNTEAFF
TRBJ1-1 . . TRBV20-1 TGCAGTGCTAGAGATGGCAGATCGAACACTGAAGCTTTCTTT CSARDGRSNTEAFF
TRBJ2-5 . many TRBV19 TGTGCCAGTAGTATAGGCGACAGGTCACAAGAGACCCAGTACTTC CASSIGDRSQETQYF
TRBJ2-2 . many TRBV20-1 TGCAGTGCTCGAAGCCGTCACACCGGGGAGCTGTTTTTT CSARSRHTGELFF
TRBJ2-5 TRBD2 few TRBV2 TGTGCCAGCAGCATCCCCTGGATGGCTAGCGGGATAGTGGAAGAGACCCAGTACTTC CASSIPWMASGIVEETQYF
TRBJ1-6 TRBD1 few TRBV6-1 TGTGCCAGCACCCCGGGACAGGTTAATTCACCCCTCCACTTT CASTPGQVNSPLHF
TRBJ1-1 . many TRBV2 TGTGCCAACCCGGTGGGGGCTGAAGCTTTCTTT CANPVGAEAFF